This T cell receptor beta chain stems from a study of blood T cell repertoires in COVID-19. Study information: Specimens from acute and convalescent COVID-19 originated in the United States, Italy and Spain. Sources were T cells, B-cell-depleted T cells, or PBMCs; the material itself was cDNA or gDNA.

With 0 bases removed from V and 8 bases from J, the gap between germline ends came to 9 bases. CDR1 is GTSNPN and CDR2 is SVGIG in the germline V gene (reference sequence). The CDR3 contains 12 residues. This clone was found a few times. Authors' processing steps: Reference gene primer amplification gave estimated nucleated cell counts. Profiled with immunoSEQ multiplex PCR; TCRdb holds only in-frame clones, not every one. That table supplies the V and J calls and clone size; D and trimming were determined from the DNA. The data show tens of thousands of clones, 83% seen once. The chain carries TRBV30 and TRBJ2-3; the D is unclear. The TCR comes from a woman of 80 years or more with active or convalescent COVID-19. The sequenced material came from peripheral blood. CDR3 residues: CAWSVSGATQYF. CDR3 in DNA: TGTGCCTGGAGTGTGTCCGGAGCTACGCAGTATTTT.